One sample yielded the 32 T cell receptor beta chains listed below, sequenced in a study of T cell responses to AZD1222 COVID-19 vaccine. Only in-frame clones appear in the TCRdb table, and some are missing; sequencing was by immunoSEQ multiplex PCR. The sample carries roughly 140,000 clones, around 89% recorded once. Sequencing used peripheral blood, obtained 28 days after the second AZD1222 dose. These receptors originate from an adult who received the AZD1222 COVID-19 vaccine.

V usage is TRBV10-2 and J usage is TRBJ2-3; 8 positions match TRBD2. Germline V CDR1 and CDR2: WSHSY, SAAADI. The CDR3 has 18 residues. J was trimmed by 5 bases and V by 4 bases; bases with no gene match: 17. DNA for the CDR3: TGCGCCAGCAGTGCCGGGTACGGCGGAGCGGGAGTGATAGATACGCAGTATTTT. Amino acids: CASSAGYGGAGVIDTQYF.

The V call is TRBV24-1, the J call TRBJ2-2, with a possible D match to TRBD1 (6 bases). The CDR3 is made up of 13 amino acids. Trimming pared 9 bases from V and 4 bases from J, leaving 11 bases between. Germline V gene lookup returns CDR1 KGHDR and CDR2 SFDVKD. DNA for the CDR3: TGTGCCACCCCCGACAGGCTCACCGGGGAGCTGTTTTTT. It specifies CATPDRLTGELFF.

The chain employs TRBV9 and TRBJ2-5; no clear D. Per the germline V gene, CDR1 is SGDLS and CDR2 is YYNGEE. The ends were cut back, 0 bases at V and 2 bases at J, with 14 bases in the middle. The CDR3 totals 16 residues. The CDR3 here is CASSVGTGQDQETQYF. The CDR3 DNA reads as TGTGCCAGCAGCGTAGGAACGGGTCAGGATCAAGAGACCCAGTACTTC.

The chain is built from TRBV6-5 and TRBJ2-1, with D maybe TRBD1 (6 bases). CDR3 size: 13 residues. Trimming shortened V by 5 bases and J by 6 bases, and 11 bases separated the two germline ends. Germline V gene lookup returns CDR1 MNHEY and CDR2 SVGAGI. CDR3 in amino acids: CASSRQAPNEQFF. CDR3 coding DNA: TGTGCCAGCAGTCGACAGGCCCCCAATGAGCAGTTCTTC.

The J gene is TRBJ2-6, the V gene TRBV19, with 10 bases lining up with TRBD1. The CDR3 covers 15 residues. The junction had 3 bases not matched to a gene; V was cut back by 10 bases and J by 0 bases. Germline V CDR1 and CDR2: LNHDA, SQIVND (reference sequence). Written as DNA, the CDR3 is TGTGCCACGGGACAGGGGTACTCTGGGGCCAACGTCCTGACTTTC. Protein: CATGQGYSGANVLTF.

This clone was observed a few times. V usage is TRBV6-2 or TRBV6-3 and J usage is TRBJ1-1; D not certain. The V and J ends lost 1 base and 1 base respectively, with 4 bases between them. Per germline, CDR1 MNHEY and CDR2 SVGEGT. CDR3 length: 13 amino acids. The DNA of the CDR3 is TGTGCCAGCAGTTACTGGGCGAACACTGAAGCTTTCTTT. This codes for CASSYWANTEAFF.

In DNA, the CDR3 is TGTGCCAGCAGCTCCCCGAGGCACCGGGAAGGCGTCTATGGCTACACCTTC. It codes for CASSSPRHREGVYGYTF. The rearrangement uses TRBV9 and TRBJ1-2; D is undetermined. CDR1 is SGDLS and CDR2 is YYNGEE in the germline V gene. The CDR3 has 17 amino acids. With 4 bases removed from V and 4 bases from J, the gap between germline ends came to 23 bases.

For the CDR3, the DNA is TGTGCCAGCAGCCAAGTGGACCGCGGCCTCGGGACCCAGTACTTC. Amino acids: CASSQVDRGLGTQYF. The rearrangement links TRBV4-2 to TRBJ2-5; D unclear. This CDR3 has 15 residues. V shed 1 base and J shed 7 bases, with 16 bases lying between them. Germline loops: CDR1 LGHNA, CDR2 YNFKEQ.

This rearrangement joins TRBV3-1 (or the pseudogene TRBV3-2) to TRBJ2-2; D possibly uses TRBD1 or TRBD2 (5 bases each). Germline V lookup: CDR1 LGHDT, CDR2 YNNKEL (reference sequence). The ends were cut back, 4 bases at V and 3 bases at J, with 9 bases in the middle. The CDR3 consists of 14 residues. CDR3 residues: CASSPGRDTGELFF. Written as DNA, the CDR3 is TGTGCCAGCAGCCCGGGACGCGACACCGGGGAGCTGTTTTTT.

The chain uses TRBV7-6 and TRBJ2-5; the match to TRBD2 covers 10 bases. V shed 2 bases and J 5 bases; nucleotides not matched to a gene: 8. This CDR3 is built from 16 residues. Germline-derived CDR1 and CDR2 are SGHVS and FNYEAQ. CDR3 sequence reads: CASSLPAGGPKETQYF. The CDR3 DNA reads as TGTGCCAGCAGCTTACCAGCGGGAGGGCCTAAGGAGACCCAGTACTTC.

The chain employs TRBV11-2 and TRBJ2-2; 7 bases fit TRBD2. V gave up 3 bases and J gave up 3 bases; unmatched junction bases: 10. This CDR3 has 17 amino acids. Germline CDR1 reads SGHAT; CDR2 reads FQNNGV. Written as DNA, the CDR3 is TGTGCCAGCAGCTTGGCTAATCCGGGACTACACACCGGGGAGCTGTTTTTT. Encoded protein: CASSLANPGLHTGELFF.

This chain uses TRBV28 with TRBJ1-4, with unresolved D. The CDR3 has 12 amino acids. Germline V gene lookup returns CDR1 MDHEN and CDR2 SYDVKM. Trimming removed 2 bases at V and 14 bases at J, with 12 bases between. In nucleotides, the CDR3 is TGTGCCAGCAGTTTACTAACCGGCCGGCTGTTTTTT. Protein: CASSLLTGRLFF.

The chain employs TRBV27 and TRBJ1-6; 9 nucleotides align to TRBD1. V was clipped by 7 bases and J by 8 bases; unmatched bases: 15. The CDR3 consists of 17 residues. Germline V lookup: CDR1 MNHEY, CDR2 SMNVEV (reference sequence). In DNA form, the CDR3 reads TGTGCCAGCATCTCTAGTCCGGGACAGGGAGGTTATTCACCCCTCCACTTT. Translation gives CASISSPGQGGYSPLHF.

V usage is TRBV5-1 and J usage is TRBJ1-4; 7 positions agree with TRBD1. Trimming removed 4 bases from V and 0 bases from J; junction bases left unmatched: 6. Looked up from germline, CDR1 is SGHRS and CDR2 is YFSETQ. The CDR3 runs to 16 residues. CDR3 coding DNA: TGCGCCAGCAGCCTCGGACAGGCTGCAACTAATGAAAAACTGTTTTTT. Translated: CASSLGQAATNEKLFF. Based on the CDR3 plus reference TRBV5-1 and TRBJ1-4, the full variable domain is KAGVTQTPRYLIKTRGQQVTLSCSPISGHRSVSWYQQTPGQGLQFLFEYFSETQRNKGNFPGRFSGRQFSNSRSEMNVSTLELGDSALYLCASSLGQAATNEKLFFGSGTQLSVL.

In this sample, this clone turned up once. In DNA, the CDR3 is TGTGCCAGCACCTCACACCAGGAGCGGGCGGGTGGCTACACCTTC. Its protein is CASTSHQERAGGYTF. This chain links TRBV6-1 with TRBJ1-2; D not resolved. CDR3 size: 15 residues. V was trimmed by 7 bases and J by 7 bases, leaving 22 bases between them. Germline V gene sequence: CDR1 MNHNS, CDR2 SASEGT.

The CDR3 nucleotides read TGTGCCAGCAGTTACTCATCCAGCCCGGAATATGAAGCTTTCTTT. It codes for CASSYSSSPEYEAFF. The chain is built from TRBV6-5 and TRBJ1-1; D ambiguous. This CDR3 is built from 15 residues. Germline V gene lookup returns CDR1 MNHEY and CDR2 SVGAGI. Trimming removed 0 bases from V and 7 bases from J, with 15 bases in between.

V is TRBV4-2 and J is TRBJ1-1; D unclear. Germline lookup yields CDR1 LGHNA and CDR2 YNFKEQ. The ends were cut back, 1 base at V and 5 bases at J, with 5 bases in the middle. The CDR3 consists of 12 residues. CDR3 sequence (DNA): TGTGCCAGCAGCCAAGCAAGGACTGAAGCTTTCTTT. Translating gives CASSQARTEAFF.

The CDR3 DNA reads TGTGCCAGCTCACCACTCGAAGTTGGGGTCTCAACTAATGAAAAACTGTTTTTT. It specifies CASSPLEVGVSTNEKLFF. The chain couples TRBV18 to TRBJ1-4; D is unresolved. Germline V gives CDR1 KGHSH, CDR2 LQKENI. There are 18 residues in the CDR3. Trimming shortened V by 1 base and J by 0 bases, and 15 bases separated the two germline ends. The variable domain in full, with the rest retrieved from reference TRBV18 and TRBJ1-4, is NAGVMQNPRHLVRRRGQEARLRCSPMKGHSHVYWYRQLPEEGLKFMVYLQKENIIDESGMPKERFSAEFPKEGPSILRIQQVVRGDSAAYFCASSPLEVGVSTNEKLFFGSGTQLSVL.

This clone appeared once. Here the CDR3 reads CATSGGRESPLHF. The CDR3 bases are TGTGCCACCTCAGGGGGGAGAGAGTCACCCCTCCACTTT. This rearrangement joins TRBV19 to TRBJ1-6; TRBD1 matches 7 bases. CDR1 is LNHDA, CDR2 SQIVND, per germline (reference sequence). With V trimmed by 10 bases and J by 10 bases, 10 bases remained unmatched. The CDR3 is made up of 13 amino acids.

The rearrangement uses TRBV28 and TRBJ1-6; D is unresolved. V lost 9 bases, J lost 11 bases, and 14 bases lay in between. Looked up from germline, CDR1 is MDHEN and CDR2 is SYDVKM. The CDR3 runs 12 residues. The CDR3 region has the DNA TGTGCCAGTGACGGACTTAGCACACCCCTCCACTTT. Translating it yields CASDGLSTPLHF.

The chain combines TRBV3-1 (or the pseudogene TRBV3-2) with TRBJ2-3; D call uncertain. V gave up 3 bases and J gave up 3 bases, with 16 bases separating them. The CDR3 is made up of 16 amino acids. Germline V gives CDR1 LGHDT, CDR2 YNNKEL (reference sequence). The CDR3 DNA sequence: TGTGCCAGCAGCCAGCCGACTGCTCACCGAACAGATACGCAGTATTTT. Protein product: CASSQPTAHRTDTQYF.

V usage is TRBV29-1 and J usage is TRBJ1-2, with 10 positions matching TRBD1. The germline gives CDR1 SQVTM, CDR2 ANQGSEA. The CDR3 spans 14 residues. V lost 1 base to trimming and J lost 7 bases; unmatched junction nucleotides: 6. CDR3 sequence reads: CSVEGGQGHSGYTF. The CDR3 nucleotides are TGCAGCGTTGAAGGGGGACAGGGGCATTCTGGCTACACCTTC.

The CDR3 loop is CASSLESSGWNEQFF. The CDR3 coding sequence is TGCGCCAGCAGCTTGGAGTCTAGCGGGTGGAATGAGCAGTTCTTC. This chain links TRBV5-1 with TRBJ2-1; 8 nucleotides agree with TRBD2. This CDR3 is built from 15 residues. The germline gives CDR1 SGHRS, CDR2 YFSETQ. The junction had 6 bases not matched to a gene; V was cut back by 0 bases and J by 7 bases.

The rearrangement joins TRBV9 to TRBJ2-1; 7 bases fit TRBD2. Germline loops: CDR1 SGDLS, CDR2 YYNGEE. CDR3 length: 15 amino acids. With V trimmed by 1 base and J by 3 bases, 4 bases remained unmatched. The CDR3 sequence is CASSVSPSGYNEQFF. CDR3 DNA sequence: TGTGCCAGCAGCGTATCTCCTAGCGGCTACAATGAGCAGTTCTTC.

This chain links TRBV19 with TRBJ1-3; D gene unclear. The CDR3 spans 15 residues. The germline CDR1 and CDR2 sequences are LNHDA and SQIVND (reference sequence). V gave up 6 bases and J gave up 2 bases, with 14 bases separating them. The CDR3 spells CASSREIRAGNTIYF. In DNA form, the CDR3 reads TGTGCCAGTAGCCGCGAAATAAGGGCTGGAAACACCATATATTTT.

The rearrangement uses TRBV7-3 and TRBJ2-7; D remains ambiguous. Germline CDR1 reads SGHTA; CDR2 reads FQGTGA. This CDR3 comprises 14 residues. The V and J ends lost 3 bases and 2 bases respectively, with 11 bases between them. The CDR3 coding sequence is TGTGCCAGCAGCTTGACCTTCGGAGCCTACGAGCAGTACTTC. This encodes CASSLTFGAYEQYF.

The V call is TRBV6-6, the J call TRBJ2-1, with D maybe TRBD1 (5 bases). Looked up from germline, CDR1 is MNHNY and CDR2 is SVGAGI (reference sequence). The CDR3 consists of 13 residues. Between the trimmed V and J ends, which lost 5 bases and 4 bases, there was a span of 9 bases. The CDR3 loop is CASSQTDYNEQFF. In DNA, the CDR3 is TGTGCCAGCAGTCAGACAGATTACAATGAGCAGTTCTTC.

This chain's CDR3 is CASSLESYEQYF. As DNA, the CDR3 is TGTGCCAGCAGTCTCGAGTCCTACGAGCAGTACTTC. The chain recombines TRBV2 with TRBJ2-7; unclear D gene. In germline, CDR1 is SNHLY, CDR2 FYNNEI. Between the trimmed V and J ends, which lost 5 bases and 1 base, there was a span of 6 bases. There are 12 residues in the CDR3. Full variable domain (missing parts from reference TRBV2 and TRBJ2-7): EPEVTQTPSHQVTQMGQEVILRCVPISNHLYFYWYRQILGQKVEFLVSFYNNEISEKSEIFDDQFSVERPDGSNFTLKIRSTKLEDSAMYFCASSLESYEQYFGPGTRLTVT.

J is TRBJ1-5 and V is TRBV30, with D possibly being TRBD1 (5 bases). This CDR3 has 17 amino acids. V was trimmed by 3 bases and J by 0 bases, leaving 18 bases between them. Germline CDR1 reads GTSNPN; CDR2 reads SVGIG (reference sequence). CDR3 sequence: CAWSPSLGGGSNQPQHF. CDR3 coding DNA: TGTGCCTGGAGCCCCTCCTTGGGGGGGGGTAGCAATCAGCCCCAGCATTTT.

The genes are TRBV6-2 or TRBV6-3 and TRBJ1-1; D call uncertain. V was trimmed by 4 bases and J by 6 bases, leaving 15 bases between them. This CDR3 is built from 14 residues. Germline V gives CDR1 MNHEY, CDR2 SVGEGT. CDR3 protein: CASSSPDRRPEAFF. As DNA, the CDR3 is TGTGCCAGCAGTTCTCCGGACCGGAGACCTGAAGCTTTCTTT.

The CDR3 here is CASTNLPPYEQYF. CDR3 nucleotides: TGTGCCAGCACCAACCTCCCTCCATACGAGCAGTACTTC. This chain joins TRBV12-3 or TRBV12-4 and TRBJ2-7; D is ambiguous. CDR3 size: 13 residues. V dropped 7 bases and J dropped 4 bases, with 14 bases sitting between them.

The chain has TRBV7-2 and TRBJ1-2, with 9 bases matching TRBD1. This CDR3 is 15 amino acids long. V lost 3 bases, J lost 4 bases, and 6 bases stayed unmatched. Germline V lookup: CDR1 SGHTA, CDR2 FQGNSA. The CDR3 nucleotides are TGTGCCAGCAGCTTCGGGACAGGGATAGCCTATGGCTACACCTTC. As protein: CASSFGTGIAYGYTF.